These T cell receptor beta chains were read from a single sample in a study of blood T cell repertoires in COVID-19. The protocol was immunoSEQ multiplex PCR, while the TCRdb copy is restricted to in-frame clones and leaves out a portion. The sample carries 150,000 to 200,000 clones, less than 90% recorded once. Sequenced input: peripheral blood. These receptors all come from an older woman with COVID-19, enrolled during active disease. Both conserved end residues are part of each CDR3. D genes are given only for firm matches. Expanded clones get a size class; other rows say once, few or many, or leave the size out.

v_call,clone_size,d_call,j_call,cdr3_nt,cdr3_aa
TRBV11-1,NA,TRBD1,TRBJ1-2,TGTGCCAGCAGCGTGGACAGGAACACTAACTATGGCTACACCTTC,CASSVDRNTNYGYTF
TRBV7-3,NA,TRBD2,TRBJ2-7,TGTGCCAGCAGCTTACTAGCGGGGAAGGGAAACGAGCAGTACTTC,CASSLLAGKGNEQYF
TRBV27,NA,TRBD1,TRBJ2-6,TGTGCCAGCACCACAGGGGGCGCGTTGTCTGGGGCCAACGTCCTGACTTTC,CASTTGGALSGANVLTF
TRBV3-1/TRBV3-2,NA,TRBD2,TRBJ2-5,TGTGCCAGCAGCCACAATACGTGGGGACTAGCGGGAGACGAGGGAGAGACCCAGTACTTC,CASSHNTWGLAGDEGETQYF
TRBV6-2/TRBV6-3,NA,NA,TRBJ1-1,TGTGCCAGCAGTTACTCGAGTCCGAACACTGAAGCTTTCTTT,CASSYSSPNTEAFF
TRBV7-6,NA,NA,TRBJ1-5,TGTGCCAGCAGCCAAGGGAGTAATAAAGGTCAGCCCCAGCATTTT,CASSQGSNKGQPQHF
TRBV6-6,NA,NA,TRBJ2-7,TGTGCCAGCGTTGGGGTAGCGGAGCTTTACGAGCAGTACTTC,CASVGVAELYEQYF
TRBV27,NA,NA,TRBJ2-1,TGTGCCAGCAGTTTATCGCTACCCAATGAGCAGTTCTTC,CASSLSLPNEQFF
TRBV30,NA,TRBD1,TRBJ1-6,TGTGCCTGGACCCGGGACAGTAATTCACCCCTCCACTTT,CAWTRDSNSPLHF
TRBV19,NA,TRBD2,TRBJ2-5,TGTGCCAGTAGTATCGGGACTAGCGGGAGTCGGGTGACCCAGTACTTC,CASSIGTSGSRVTQYF
TRBV30,few,NA,TRBJ1-6,TGTGCCTGGAGTAAGCAGGGCTTGGCACCCCTCCACTTT,CAWSKQGLAPLHF
TRBV3-1/TRBV3-2,NA,TRBD1,TRBJ2-5,TGTGCAGCGGCCCCCGGGACAGGGGTGAGGAAGACCCAGTACTTC,CAAAPGTGVRKTQYF
TRBV11-2,NA,TRBD2,TRBJ2-7,TGTGCCAGCAGCTTTACCGGGACTAGCGCAATTTCCTACGAGCAGTACTTC,CASSFTGTSAISYEQYF
TRBV6-2/TRBV6-3,NA,TRBD1,TRBJ1-1,TGTGCCAGCAGTTACGCGACAGGGATAATGAACACTGAAGCTTTCTTT,CASSYATGIMNTEAFF
TRBV11-3,NA,NA,TRBJ2-7,TGTGCCAGCAGCGGCAGAACCTACGAGCAGTACTTC,CASSGRTYEQYF
TRBV7-7,NA,TRBD1,TRBJ2-2,TGTGCTAGCAGCACGGGACAGGGGAACACCGGGGAGCTGTTTTTT,CASSTGQGNTGELFF
TRBV27,NA,NA,TRBJ1-1,TGTGCCAGCAGTTTACCAGGGGCCGGAGCTTTCTTT,CASSLPGAGAFF
TRBV19,NA,NA,TRBJ1-6,TGTGCCAGTAGTGACGAGACAAACATCTATAATTCACCCCTCCACTTT,CASSDETNIYNSPLHF
TRBV4-2,NA,NA,TRBJ2-3,TGTGCCAGCAGCCCTCGGACGGGGGATACGCAGTATTTT,CASSPRTGDTQYF
TRBV5-1,NA,NA,TRBJ1-6,TGCGCCAGCAGCTGGAGGGGGGGTGATAATTCACCCCTCCACTTT,CASSWRGGDNSPLHF
TRBV30,few,NA,TRBJ2-6,TGTGCCTCGAGCCCGGGGATGGGCGGGGCCAACGTCCTGACTTTC,CASSPGMGGANVLTF
TRBV7-3,NA,NA,TRBJ2-1,TGTGCCAGCAGCTTAGTGGGGGGTGAGCAGTTCTTC,CASSLVGGEQFF
TRBV19,NA,TRBD1,TRBJ1-5,TGTGCCAGTAGTACAGGGGGATTTAGCAATCAGCCCCAGCATTTT,CASSTGGFSNQPQHF
TRBV5-4,NA,NA,TRBJ2-2,TGTGCCAGCAGCTTGGAGCGGTACACCGGGGAGCTGTTTTTT,CASSLERYTGELFF
TRBV28,NA,TRBD1,TRBJ1-2,TGTGCCAGCAGTCCCCGGACAGGGAAGGGCTATGGCTACACCTTC,CASSPRTGKGYGYTF
TRBV2,NA,TRBD2,TRBJ2-1,TGTGCCAGCATGAAAACTAGCGGGAGGGCCGCGTTAAACAATGAGCAGTTCTTC,CASMKTSGRAALNNEQFF
TRBV25-1,once,NA,TRBJ2-7,TGTGCCAGCAGTGAATATATAGACTACGAGCAGTACTTC,CASSEYIDYEQYF
TRBV6-6,NA,NA,TRBJ2-7,TGTGCCAGCAGCCCGGCGGGTTTCGAGCAGTACTTC,CASSPAGFEQYF
TRBV9,NA,TRBD1,TRBJ2-7,TGTGCCAGCAGCGTAGGGACAGGGGCCCCCTACGAGCAGTACTTC,CASSVGTGAPYEQYF
TRBV3-1/TRBV3-2,NA,NA,TRBJ1-2,TGTGCCAGCAGCCAAGTGCCCGGGTCTAACTATGGCTACACCTTC,CASSQVPGSNYGYTF
TRBV5-1,NA,NA,TRBJ2-7,TGCGCCAGCAGCTGGGGGCCATTAGCCGAGCAGTACTTC,CASSWGPLAEQYF
TRBV7-9,NA,NA,TRBJ1-5,TGTGCCAGCAGCCTAGAAGGGGATAGGCCCCAGCATTTT,CASSLEGDRPQHF
TRBV11-2,NA,TRBD1,TRBJ1-2,TGTGCCAGCAGCTTAGAACAGGGGAACTATGGCTACACCTTC,CASSLEQGNYGYTF
TRBV5-1,NA,TRBD2,TRBJ2-1,TGCGCCAGCAGCCCTAGCGGGACACTCAATGAGCAGTTCTTC,CASSPSGTLNEQFF
TRBV24-1,NA,NA,TRBJ2-1,TGTGCCACCAGTGATCCGGGGACACGGGACGGGAATGAGCAGTTCTTC,CATSDPGTRDGNEQFF
TRBV2,NA,NA,TRBJ2-1,TGTGCCAGCACCGGCCCCCGGGAGTCCTACAATGAGCAGTTCTTC,CASTGPRESYNEQFF
TRBV19,NA,TRBD1,TRBJ2-7,TGTGCCAGTAGCATGGATCCCGGGACAGAGTACGAGCAGTACTTC,CASSMDPGTEYEQYF
TRBV5-4,once,NA,TRBJ2-1,TGTGCCAGCAGCTTTTTGTCAGTAAATGAGCAGTTCTTC,CASSFLSVNEQFF
TRBV24-1,once,TRBD1,TRBJ1-5,TGTGCCACCAGTGTTCCACCGGGACAGGGACTTCAGCCCCAGCATTTT,CATSVPPGQGLQPQHF
TRBV18,once,TRBD1,TRBJ1-5,TGTGCCAGCTCAAGGGGACAGAACAATCAGCCCCAGCATTTT,CASSRGQNNQPQHF
TRBV5-1,NA,NA,TRBJ1-2,TGCGCCAGCAGCCCATCGGGGGTCGAAGGCTACACCTTC,CASSPSGVEGYTF
TRBV11-3,NA,TRBD2,TRBJ2-1,TGTGCCAGCAGCCCCCGACTAGCGGGCTACAATGAGCAGTTCTTC,CASSPRLAGYNEQFF
TRBV3-1/TRBV3-2,NA,TRBD2,TRBJ2-7,TGTGCCAGCAGCCAAGTAGGAGGACTAGCGGGAGACGAGCAGTACTTC,CASSQVGGLAGDEQYF
TRBV5-6,NA,NA,TRBJ2-1,TGTGCCAGCAGCTTGGCCGTGGCAGGGTCCTACAATGAGCAGTTCTTC,CASSLAVAGSYNEQFF
TRBV2,NA,TRBD1,TRBJ1-3,TGTGCCAGCAGTCAACAGGGGGCTGGAAACACCATATATTTT,CASSQQGAGNTIYF
TRBV5-1,once,NA,TRBJ2-2,TGCGCCAGCAGCTTACCCCGGGACTCTCGAGGCGGGGAGCTGTTTTTT,CASSLPRDSRGGELFF